Below, 9 T cell receptor beta chains from the same sample are listed, as sequenced in a study of CD8 T cells in Susac syndrome. Random-hexamer reverse transcription was applied to about 0.5 to 1 ug RNA. TCRdb re-called the immunoSEQ multiplex PCR reads with MiXCR, one entry per CDR3 protein. The sample contains around 280,000 distinct CDR3 sequences, approximately 85% of which appear only once. The specimen sequenced was CD8+ T cells from PBMCs. These receptors originate from a human donor with multiple sclerosis.

The rearrangement links TRBV7-2 to TRBJ2-1; unclear D gene. Looked up from germline, CDR1 is SGHTA and CDR2 is FQGNSA. Trimming cost V 7 bases and J 5 bases, with 12 bases left between them. The CDR3 sequence is 13 residues long. The CDR3 DNA reads as TGTGCCAGCAACTTGGACCCTGACAATGAGCAGTTCTTC. This translates into CASNLDPDNEQFF.

The CDR3 bases are TGTGCCAGCAGCCCATACATAGGGCTAGCGGGAGACCAAGAGACCCAGTACTTC. Its protein product is CASSPYIGLAGDQETQYF. The chain joins TRBV27 to TRBJ2-5; 10 nucleotides line up with TRBD2. With 6 bases clipped from V and 0 bases from J, the junction kept 13 bases outside the gene matches. CDR1 is MNHEY, CDR2 SMNVEV, per germline (reference sequence). The CDR3 sequence is 18 residues long.

This rearrangement joins TRBV27 to TRBJ1-2, with unresolved D. Per the germline V gene, CDR1 is MNHEY and CDR2 is SMNVEV (reference sequence). This CDR3 has 14 amino acids. Trimming took 6 bases from V and 5 from J, leaving 16 bases between them. This CDR3 reads CASSPTAIIYGYTF. As DNA, the CDR3 is TGTGCCAGCAGCCCTACGGCCATTATTTATGGCTACACCTTC.

The genes are TRBV14 and TRBJ2-2; tentatively, D is TRBD2 (6 bases). From germline, CDR1 is SGHDN and CDR2 FVKESK. V was trimmed by 0 bases and J by 0 bases, leaving 11 bases between them. This CDR3 comprises 17 residues. CDR3 sequence reads: CASSQESASANTGELFF. DNA of the CDR3: TGTGCCAGCAGCCAAGAATCTGCTAGCGCGAACACCGGGGAGCTGTTTTTT.

This clonotype was observed a single time. The chain uses TRBV18 and TRBJ2-4; D remains ambiguous. CDR3 size: 13 residues. Germline V gene lookup returns CDR1 KGHSH and CDR2 LQKENI. V was pared by 2 bases and J by 8 bases, with 10 bases between. The CDR3 DNA is TGTGCCAGCTCACCAATGAAGGGTTACATTCAGTACTTC. This gives the protein CASSPMKGYIQYF.

V is TRBV27 and J is TRBJ2-1; D gene unclear. The CDR3 has 15 residues. V was pared by 2 bases and J by 4 bases, with 12 bases between. In germline, CDR1 is MNHEY, CDR2 SMNVEV (reference sequence). Here the CDR3 reads CASSLRGAQYNEQFF. In DNA, the CDR3 is TGTGCCAGCAGTTTAAGAGGCGCTCAGTACAATGAGCAGTTCTTC.

The chain links TRBV14 to TRBJ1-4, with D perhaps TRBD1 (5 bases). V gave up 5 bases and J gave up 0 bases, with 16 bases separating them. The CDR3 has 17 amino acids. In germline, CDR1 is SGHDN, CDR2 FVKESK. This CDR3 reads CASSAREVPTTNEKLFF. In nucleotides, the CDR3 is TGTGCCAGCAGCGCCAGGGAGGTCCCAACAACTAATGAAAAACTGTTTTTT.

The CDR3 sequence is CSARVRDSYGYTF. The CDR3 DNA reads TGCAGTGCTAGAGTCCGGGACTCCTATGGCTACACCTTC. This sequence joins TRBV20-1 and TRBJ1-2; a weak D match, TRBD1 (5 bases). Germline V CDR1 and CDR2: DFQATT, SNEGSKA (reference sequence). Between the trimmed V and J ends, which lost 1 base and 4 bases, there was a span of 10 bases. CDR3 length equals 13 residues.

This chain links TRBV30 with TRBJ2-7, with 7 nucleotides matching TRBD1. There are 15 residues in the CDR3. Losses at the gene ends were 3 bases for V and 1 base for J; bases not matched to a gene: 9. In germline, CDR1 is GTSNPN, CDR2 SVGIG (reference sequence). This CDR3 is CAWRPPWGQSYEQYF. The CDR3 DNA reads TGTGCCTGGAGACCACCCTGGGGACAGTCCTACGAGCAGTACTTC.